This TCR beta chain was found in a study of cytomegalovirus exposure and HLA in healthy donors. Study conclusions and caveats: TCR beta chains associated with HLA were, in a later analysis, more clonally expanded than equally common others. What was likely a sequencing artifact was a cluster of highly shared sequence variants. Sequencing depth across donors, presence/absence analyses assumed, was roughly uniform.

Remarks on this clone: No antigen is known for it.

13 Jbeta primers and 60 Vbeta primers were used for the PCR. Clones were read by immunoSEQ multiplex PCR, and TCRdb kept only the in-frame ones, dropping some. The table lists about 150,000 clones, 65% to 80% of them singletons. This CDR3 is built from 14 residues. Germline-derived CDR1 and CDR2 are KGHSH and LQKENI. V was trimmed by 6 bases and J by 5 bases, leaving 11 bases between them. The TCR comes from a woman aged 40 to 49 in good health and CMV-seronegative. The specimen was PBMCs. This rearrangement joins TRBV18 to TRBJ1-6; no definite D call. CDR3 nucleotide sequence: TGTGCCAGCTCGTCGGGGTATGATAATTCACCCCTCCACTTT. This codes for CASSSGYDNSPLHF.